This TCR beta chain was captured by sequencing in a study of shared clonotypes between healthy human individuals. Study-wide background: Each donor contributed plates that comprised three CD4 naive, three CD4 memory, two CD8 naive and one CD8 memory. Study-wide results and limits: When naive CD4 clonotypes were compared across a few donors, 4% to 6.5% were shared. Rarefaction showed that sequencing of sorted subsets was incomplete (despite large depth).

On this clone itself: The antigen is not known.

The donors were adults (healthy and HIV-negative) with no recent acute infections or vaccinations. The germline V gene has CDR1 SNHLY and CDR2 FYNNEI. Trimming cost V 5 bases and J 5 bases, with 13 bases left between them. This CDR3 spans 14 amino acids. Libraries were prepared by immunoSEQ multiplex PCR; TCRdb keeps only in-frame clonotypes and omits some of them. The table shows about 2.4 million clones, with 80% to 95% occurring only once. The chain couples TRBV2 to TRBJ2-1; D is ambiguous. The sequenced material came from naive CD4+ T cells from PBMCs. Indicated subset: CD45RA+ positively selected. The receptor's source is a man between 18 and 35 years old in good health. Some clones in this sample may be carry-over from other donors' samples. The CDR3 protein is CASSPSYPDNEQFF. Written as DNA, the CDR3 is TGTGCCAGCAGTCCGAGCTATCCTGACAATGAGCAGTTCTTC.